The 26 T cell receptor beta chains below come from one sample, sequenced in a study of blood T cell repertoires in COVID-19. Repertoires were generated with immunoSEQ multiplex PCR, while TCRdb's copy carries only in-frame clones and drops some. The table has hundreds of thousands of clones, roughly nine tenths seen once. The sample comprised peripheral blood. The receptors come from a woman aged 45-59 years with acute or convalescent COVID-19.

The chain combines TRBV7-2 with TRBJ2-3, with TRBD2 matching over 7 bases. The CDR3 consists of 18 residues. The V gene's germline CDR1 is SGHTA and CDR2 FQGNSA. Trimming cost V 1 base and J 2 bases; bases outside gene matches: 12. The CDR3 sequence: CASSLVVFARGYTDTQYF. CDR3 sequence (DNA): TGTGCCAGCAGCTTAGTGGTCTTCGCGCGGGGGTACACAGATACGCAGTATTTT. Based on the CDR3 plus reference TRBV7-2 and TRBJ2-3, the full variable domain is GAGVSQSPSNKVTEKGKDVELRCDPISGHTALYWYRQSLGQGLEFLIYFQGNSAPDKSGLPSDRFSAERTGGSVSTLTIQRTQQEDSAVYLCASSLVVFARGYTDTQYFGPGTRLTVL.

The CDR3, as DNA: TGTGCCAGCAGATCGACAGGGGATAATTCACCCCTCCACTTT. Its translation is CASRSTGDNSPLHF. The chain couples TRBV6-5 to TRBJ1-6; 8 bases fit TRBD1. V dropped 6 bases and J dropped 5; count of bases not matched to a gene: 3. Germline CDR1 is MNHEY and CDR2 is SVGAGI. The CDR3 has 14 amino acids.

The chain carries TRBV19 and TRBJ1-3, with TRBD1 matching over 7 bases. The ends lost 5 bases at V and 4 bases at J; junction bases unmatched: 5. Germline V gene sequence: CDR1 LNHDA, CDR2 SQIVND (reference sequence). The CDR3 totals 14 residues. CDR3 region: CASSSGTEGNTIYF. In nucleotides, the CDR3 is TGTGCCAGTAGTTCCGGGACAGAGGGAAACACCATATATTTT.

V gene TRBV30 combines with J gene TRBJ2-2; 8 nucleotides line up with TRBD2. The germline CDR1 and CDR2 sequences are GTSNPN and SVGIG (reference sequence). The CDR3 covers 16 residues. V lost 6 bases and J lost 4; bases outside the gene matches: 13. The CDR3 loop reads CACPPGGSPITGELFF. Here the CDR3 DNA reads TGTGCCTGCCCCCCGGGGGGGAGCCCGATCACCGGGGAGCTGTTTTTT.

The chain joins TRBV18 to TRBJ2-7; TRBD1 agrees at 8 bases. The CDR3 length is 16 residues. Trimming removed 3 bases from V and 3 bases from J; junction bases left unmatched: 10. The germline V gene has CDR1 KGHSH and CDR2 LQKENI. The chain's CDR3 is CASSPSRQGSHYEQYF. The CDR3 nucleotides are TGTGCCAGCTCACCTTCCCGACAGGGGTCACACTACGAGCAGTACTTC.

This rearrangement joins TRBV30 to TRBJ2-6; D may be TRBD2 (5 bases). Germline-derived CDR1 and CDR2 are GTSNPN and SVGIG (reference sequence). Trimming pared 7 bases from V and 0 bases from J, leaving 10 bases between. The CDR3 loop spans 14 amino acids. DNA for the CDR3: TGTGCCTACACGGGGAACTCTGGGGCCAACGTCCTGACTTTC. This codes for CAYTGNSGANVLTF.

The chain has TRBV6-5 and TRBJ2-1; 8 bases are shared with TRBD2. V trimming: 3 bases; J trimming: 6 bases; junction bases outside the gene matches: 4. This CDR3 has 14 amino acids. Per germline, CDR1 MNHEY and CDR2 SVGAGI. The CDR3 sequence: CASSYSGIGNEQFF. CDR3 in DNA: TGTGCCAGCAGTTATAGCGGGATAGGCAATGAGCAGTTCTTC.

The J gene is TRBJ1-4, the V gene TRBV21-1. TRBV21-1 is annotated as a pseudogene. CDR3 length: 19 amino acids. The CDR3 nucleotides are TGTGCCAGCAGCAAAGCTAAAAGGCTGGGGAGGGCTGGGAATGAAAAACTGTTTTTT. It encodes CASSKAKRLGRAGNEKLFF.

This sequence joins TRBV11-3 and TRBJ2-5, with TRBD2 as a possible D gene (7 bases). This CDR3 has 15 amino acids. CDR1 SGHNT and CDR2 YENEEA come from the germline V gene. The V and J ends lost 7 bases and 1 base respectively, with 16 bases between them. For the CDR3, the DNA is TGTGCCAGCACCAAGGGGGGGGCGCTCCAAGAGACCCAGTACTTC. Translating it yields CASTKGGALQETQYF.

The V and J genes are TRBV6-6 and TRBJ2-2; D possibly corresponds to TRBD1 (5 bases). Germline CDR1 reads MNHNY; CDR2 reads SVGAGI (reference sequence). Trimming cost V 8 bases and J 1 base, with 11 bases left between them. The CDR3 is 14 amino acids. The chain's CDR3 is CASYRGQNTGELFF. CDR3 DNA: TGTGCCAGCTATAGGGGCCAGAACACCGGGGAGCTGTTTTTT.

This chain uses TRBV12-3 or TRBV12-4 with TRBJ1-2; TRBD1 is a possible D gene (5 bases). V gave up 6 bases and J gave up 2 bases, with 10 bases separating them. This CDR3 is built from 13 residues. CDR3 DNA: TGTGCCAGCAGGTCGGACAAGAACTATGGCTACACCTTC. Translation gives CASRSDKNYGYTF.

The gene calls are TRBV5-1 and TRBJ2-2; 9 positions match TRBD1. Germline V gene data show CDR1 as SGHRS and CDR2 as YFSETQ. With V trimmed by 6 bases and J by 6 bases, 9 bases remained unmatched. This CDR3 region has 15 residues. CDR3 residues: CASTTSTGGAGELFF. DNA of the CDR3: TGCGCCAGCACCACTTCGACAGGGGGGGCCGGGGAGCTGTTTTTT.

The CDR3 nucleotides read TGTGCCAGCAGCCAAGTCCCGACAGGGACCAAAAACATTCAGTACTTC. Protein: CASSQVPTGTKNIQYF. The chain recombines TRBV3-1 (or the pseudogene TRBV3-2) with TRBJ2-4; 7 bases agree with TRBD1. The CDR3 spans 16 residues. V trimming: 1 base; J trimming: 2 bases; junction bases outside the gene matches: 5. CDR1 is LGHDT and CDR2 is YNNKEL in the germline V gene (reference sequence).

This chain uses TRBV6-1 with TRBJ2-1; 11 nucleotides line up with TRBD2. J lost 7 bases, V lost 3 bases, and 8 bases had no gene match. The CDR3 consists of 16 residues. Germline V gives CDR1 MNHNS, CDR2 SASEGT. In DNA form, the CDR3 reads TGTGCCAGCAGTGACCGACGGCTAGCGGGGGGAAATGAGCAGTTCTTC. Its protein is CASSDRRLAGGNEQFF.

This clone was observed at least ten times. The CDR3 spells CATSTPPGQGVGEQYF. The CDR3 DNA sequence: TGTGCCACCAGCACCCCTCCGGGACAGGGAGTAGGGGAGCAGTACTTC. This sequence joins TRBV24-1 and TRBJ2-7; 9 bases are shared with TRBD1. After removal of 7 bases from V and 7 bases from J, the junction contained 16 bases not matched to a gene. Germline V gene sequence: CDR1 KGHDR, CDR2 SFDVKD. CDR3 length equals 16 residues.

The chain carries TRBV11-2 and TRBJ2-7; 13 nucleotides match TRBD2. CDR1 and CDR2 from the germline V gene are SGHAT and FQNNGV. This CDR3 has 17 amino acids. The junction had 13 bases not matched to a gene; V was cut back by 4 bases and J by 7 bases. The CDR3 loop is CASSSRYNRGLAGEQYF. The CDR3 bases are TGTGCCAGCAGCTCCCGCTATAATAGGGGACTAGCGGGAGAGCAGTACTTC.

The genes are TRBV5-6 and TRBJ1-6; D gene ambiguous. This CDR3 has 12 residues. The germline CDR1 and CDR2 sequences are SGHDT and YYEEEE. V was clipped by 2 bases and J by 6 bases, with 3 bases between them. In DNA, the CDR3 is TGTGCCAGCAGCTTCCTTAATTCACCCCTCCACTTT. Protein: CASSFLNSPLHF.

This rearrangement joins TRBV5-1 to TRBJ2-3; D perhaps matches TRBD2 (5 bases). The germline V and J ends were trimmed by 1 base and 1 base, with 10 bases remaining between them. The CDR3 sequence is 15 residues long. Germline assignment: CDR1 SGHRS and CDR2 YFSETQ. The CDR3 region is CASSLWRAGTDTQYF. CDR3 sequence (DNA): TGCGCCAGCAGCTTGTGGCGGGCTGGCACAGATACGCAGTATTTT.

V usage is TRBV4-1 and J usage is TRBJ2-3, with D unresolved. V was clipped by 5 bases and J by 1 base, with 7 bases between them. The CDR3 runs to 13 residues. The germline V gene has CDR1 MGHRA and CDR2 YSYEKL. The CDR3 here is CASSGTGTDTQYF. CDR3 DNA sequence: TGCGCCAGCAGCGGTACAGGCACAGATACGCAGTATTTT.

This chain connects TRBV7-9 to TRBJ1-1; 7 bases map to TRBD1. This CDR3 has 17 residues. J lost 2 bases, V lost 3 bases, and 12 bases had no gene match. Per germline, CDR1 SEHNR and CDR2 FQNEAQ (reference sequence). The CDR3, as DNA: TGTGCCAGCAGCTTGCTAGGGGGCGAGGGGGCCAACACTGAAGCTTTCTTT. Its protein product is CASSLLGGEGANTEAFF.

The chain's CDR3 is CASSLTDRDSPLHF. The DNA for the CDR3 is TGTGCCAGCTCACTCACGGACAGGGACTCACCCCTCCACTTT. The chain couples TRBV18 to TRBJ1-6, with 8 bases identical to TRBD1. The CDR3 extends over 14 amino acids. Trimming removed 4 bases from V and 10 bases from J; junction bases left unmatched: 6. The germline CDR1 and CDR2 sequences are KGHSH and LQKENI.

The chain uses TRBV7-3 and TRBJ1-2; 8 bases line up with TRBD1. CDR3 length equals 14 residues. The V gene's germline CDR1 is SGHTA and CDR2 FQGTGA. The ends lost 1 base at V and 4 bases at J; junction bases unmatched: 2. CDR3 region: CASSLSGTGYGYTF. CDR3 sequence (DNA): TGTGCCAGCAGCTTAAGCGGGACAGGCTATGGCTACACCTTC.

This clone was seen just once. The chain joins TRBV18 to TRBJ1-5, with D tentatively TRBD1 (5 bases). The CDR3 extends over 14 amino acids. Germline loops: CDR1 KGHSH, CDR2 LQKENI. V was trimmed by 4 bases and J by 7 bases, leaving 14 bases between them. CDR3 protein: CASSRQGKDQPQHF. The CDR3 region has the DNA TGTGCCAGCTCACGGCAGGGAAAGGACCAGCCCCAGCATTTT.

This clone appeared a few times. This chain uses TRBV3-1 (or the pseudogene TRBV3-2) with TRBJ1-1; 10 bases match TRBD1. V lost 4 bases and J lost 7; bases outside the gene matches: 9. Germline V gene lookup returns CDR1 LGHDT and CDR2 YNNKEL (reference sequence). The CDR3 consists of 15 residues. In DNA form, the CDR3 reads TGTGCCAGCAGCCTTTACGGGACAGGGGAAAGTGAAGCTTTCTTT. Protein: CASSLYGTGESEAFF.

The chain is built from TRBV11-2 and TRBJ2-7; D gene ambiguous. V was trimmed by 4 bases and J by 2 bases, leaving 12 bases between them. CDR3 length: 14 amino acids. CDR1 and CDR2 (germline): SGHAT, FQNNGV. This CDR3 reads CASSWVRSPYEQYF. CDR3 DNA: TGTGCCAGCAGCTGGGTTAGGAGTCCCTACGAGCAGTACTTC.

This clone was found a few times. The rearrangement links TRBV24-1 to TRBJ2-1, with D maybe TRBD2 (6 bases). The CDR3 consists of 13 residues. CDR1 is KGHDR, CDR2 SFDVKD, per germline. Trimming took off 3 bases at V and 10 bases at J, with 12 bases between the two ends. The CDR3 reads CATSDRGAGEQFF. CDR3 bases: TGTGCCACCAGTGATCGCGGGGCCGGGGAGCAGTTCTTC.